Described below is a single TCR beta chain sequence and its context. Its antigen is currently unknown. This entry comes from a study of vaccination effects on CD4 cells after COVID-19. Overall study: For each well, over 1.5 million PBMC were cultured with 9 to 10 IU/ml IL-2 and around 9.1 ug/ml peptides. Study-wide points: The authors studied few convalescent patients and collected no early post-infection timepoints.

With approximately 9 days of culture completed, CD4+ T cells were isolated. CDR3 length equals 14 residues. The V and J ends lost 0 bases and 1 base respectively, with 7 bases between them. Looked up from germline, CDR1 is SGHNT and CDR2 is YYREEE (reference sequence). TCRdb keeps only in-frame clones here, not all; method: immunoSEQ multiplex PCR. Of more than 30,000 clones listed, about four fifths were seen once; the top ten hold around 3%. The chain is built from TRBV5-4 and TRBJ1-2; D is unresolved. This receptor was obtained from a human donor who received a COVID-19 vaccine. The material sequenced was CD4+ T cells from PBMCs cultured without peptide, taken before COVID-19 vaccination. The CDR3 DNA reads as TGTGCCAGCAGCTTGGCTTCGATTAACTATGGCTACACCTTC. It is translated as CASSLASINYGYTF. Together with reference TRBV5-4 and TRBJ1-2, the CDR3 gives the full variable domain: ETGVTQSPTHLIKTRGQQVTLRCSSQSGHNTVSWYQQALGQGPQFIFQYYREEENGRGNFPPRFSGLQFPNYSSELNVNALELDDSALYLCASSLASINYGYTFGSGTRLTVV.